This T cell receptor beta chain was recovered during a study of T cell repertoires in cytomegalovirus infection. This clonotype was detected a few times. The target antigen is unknown. From the reads, TCRdb called clonotypes with MiXCR, one entry per CDR3 protein. In the table there are around 500,000 distinct CDR3 sequences, roughly 46% of which are singletons. The sequence was collected from a human donor in good health (CMV status not recorded). Some clones in this sample may be carry-over from other donors' samples. The sequences come from cultured PBMCs, collected from culture after CMV antigen stimulation.

The CDR3 spells CASRRGTGSNYGYTF. CDR3 nucleotides: TGTGCCAGCAGACGGGGGACAGGGAGTAACTATGGCTACACCTTC. This chain connects TRBV7-9 to TRBJ1-2; 9 bases line up with TRBD1. The germline V gene encodes CDR1 SEHNR and CDR2 FQNEAQ (reference sequence). The trim removed 6 bases at V and 1 base at J, leaving 6 bases unmatched. CDR3 size: 15 residues. The whole variable domain, remainder taken from reference TRBV7-9 and TRBJ1-2, is DTGVSQNPRHKITKRGQNVTFRCDPISEHNRLYWYRQTLGQGPEFLTYFQNEAQLEKSRLLSDRFSAERPKGSFSTLEIQRTEQGDSAMYLCASRRGTGSNYGYTFGSGTRLTVV.